Shown below are 9 T cell receptor beta chains from a single sample sequenced in a study of T-cell reconstitution after alpha-beta-depleted transplantation in children. Researchers prepared the TCRbeta library using unique molecular identifiers, the study reports. MiXCR, applied by TCRdb to the PCR reads, yields one record per CDR3 protein. The top ten hold roughly 31% of the sample, which has about a million distinct CDR3 sequences, roughly 31% seen once. The specimen comprised PBMCs, mostly from graft donor cells, sampled 360 days after TCRalphabeta/CD19-depleted stem cell transplant. These receptors all stem from a boy in the first two years of life who had a stem cell transplant for SCID, so the T cells may come from the graft donor.

The chain links TRBV4-1 to TRBJ2-7; TRBD2 might be the D (5 bases). The CDR3 runs to 17 residues. The V gene lost 4 bases and the J gene lost 1 base, with 20 bases spanning the gap. Germline V lookup: CDR1 MGHRA, CDR2 YSYEKL. The CDR3 protein is CASSLIPSYFGSYEQYF. Written as DNA, the CDR3 is TGCGCCAGCAGCCTGATCCCTAGCTACTTCGGATCCTACGAGCAGTACTTC.

The chain couples TRBV20-1 to TRBJ2-1, with 7 bases identical to TRBD2. Germline CDR1 DFQATT, CDR2 SNEGSKA (reference sequence). V gave up 2 bases and J gave up 10 bases; unmatched junction bases: 29. The CDR3 contains 20 residues. This CDR3 reads CSARRRPRASGGYRRGEQFF. CDR3 DNA: TGCAGTGCTAGACGACGCCCAAGGGCTAGCGGTGGCTATCGACGTGGGGAGCAGTTCTTC.

The chain recombines TRBV4-3 with TRBJ1-1; perhaps TRBD1 as D (5 bases). Germline CDR1 LGHNA, CDR2 YSLEER. The CDR3 sequence is 15 residues long. Trimming removed 0 bases from V and 1 base from J, with 9 bases in between. The CDR3 sequence: CASSQEGEENTEAFF. The CDR3 DNA reads TGCGCCAGCAGCCAAGAGGGGGAGGAGAACACTGAAGCTTTCTTT.

This clonotype was seen many times. V and J are TRBV5-1 and TRBJ2-1, with 7 nucleotides matching TRBD1. The CDR3 is 14 amino acids. Germline loops: CDR1 SGHRS, CDR2 YFSETQ. The V gene end was trimmed by 3 bases and the J gene end by 8 bases; junction bases not matched to a gene: 8. This CDR3 is CASSSDRVVYEQFF. The DNA of the CDR3 is TGCGCCAGCAGCTCAGACAGGGTGGTCTATGAGCAGTTCTTC.

DNA for the CDR3: TGTGCCAGCAGCTTGGGACAGCAAAAGGGGGGCTACACCTTC. Protein product: CASSLGQQKGGYTF. V and J are TRBV5-5 and TRBJ1-2, with D possibly matching TRBD1 (5 bases). The CDR3 runs to 14 residues. With 0 bases removed from V and 8 bases from J, the gap between germline ends came to 14 bases. CDR1 SGHKS and CDR2 YYEKEE come from the germline V gene (reference sequence).

The chain combines TRBV5-1 with TRBJ1-2; D possibly corresponds to TRBD1 (6 bases). This CDR3 spans 14 amino acids. V was shortened by 2 bases and J by 5 bases, with 13 bases between the two germline ends. Germline lookup yields CDR1 SGHRS and CDR2 YFSETQ. The CDR3: CASSFGQGFYGYTF. CDR3 sequence (DNA): TGCGCCAGCAGCTTCGGCCAGGGGTTTTATGGCTACACCTTC.

This clonotype was observed many times. The chain links TRBV29-1 to TRBJ2-3, with 10 bases aligning to TRBD1. Germline CDR1 SQVTM, CDR2 ANQGSEA. The CDR3 contains 14 residues. V was clipped by 6 bases and J by 3 bases; unmatched bases: 6. The CDR3 region has the DNA TGCAGCGTCGTGGACAGGGGGGCAACAGATACGCAGTATTTT. Its translation is CSVVDRGATDTQYF.

V and J are TRBV15 and TRBJ1-4; D gene ambiguous. Trimming took 0 bases from V and 6 from J, leaving 8 bases between them. Looked up from germline, CDR1 is LNHNV and CDR2 is YYDKDF (reference sequence). The CDR3 is 14 residues long. CDR3 sequence reads: CATSRDLGHEKLFF. In DNA, the CDR3 is TGTGCCACCAGCAGAGATTTGGGCCATGAAAAACTGTTTTTT. The whole variable domain, remainder taken from reference TRBV15 and TRBJ1-4, is DAMVIQNPRYQVTQFGKPVTLSCSQTLNHNVMYWYQQKSSQAPKLLFHYYDKDFNNEADTPDNFQSRRPNTSFCFLDIRSPGLGDTAMYLCATSRDLGHEKLFFGSGTQLSVL.

This chain connects TRBV28 to TRBJ2-3; tentative D call: TRBD2 (7 bases). The V end was cut by 8 bases, the J end by 7 bases, with 19 bases between. Looked up from germline, CDR1 is MDHEN and CDR2 is SYDVKM. This CDR3 spans 14 amino acids. The CDR3 reads CASRSGGLGNTQYF. DNA of the CDR3: TGTGCCAGCCGATCGGGGGGCTTAGGGAATACGCAGTATTTT.